Included here is one T cell receptor beta chain sequence, with context. The antigen it recognizes is unknown. Per-nucleotide qualities are absent, and no much larger clonotype sits a single base away. This sample is drawn from a study of blood T cell repertoires in COVID-19 (dated by TCRdb to about 2020). Regarding the complete study: Samples from collaborators originated in the United States, Italy and Spain and spanned both the acute and convalescent phases of COVID-19. Subjects who had been exposed to COVID-19, were actively infected with it, or had recovered from it provided the deeply sampled blood TCRbeta repertoires that made up the dataset. The repertoires were released in a freely available public database intended as a resource for research on the immune response to SARS-CoV-2. The sample metadata nearly always contained a de-identified subject ID, COVID-19 status, age in years and sex. The samples were drawn from the first 160 participants of the ongoing ImmuneRACE study and from roughly 1,300 subjects provided by 6 global collaborators. The material from the prospective study consisted of cDNA or gDNA derived from T cells, B-cell-depleted T cells, or PBMCs. Where available, HLA class I and class II types were taken from metadata supplied by the sample provider and were not determined by assay-based typing.

What the work shows at the level of the full study, not this receptor alone: The quantity of clinical and demographic metadata differed by source and by participant and was supplied without curation.

The CDR3 sequence holds 13 residues, the cysteine and phenylalanine included. The only DNA kept is the CDR3, 39 bases in frame from the first base. Unmatched junction bases come to 4, with V trimmed by 4 bases and J by 5 bases. CDR1 and CDR2 were assigned from the germline V gene as SQVTM and ANQGSEA. The immunoSEQ Assay, a bias-controlled multiplex PCR, was used to amplify TCRbeta CDR3 regions from genomic DNA. The study's processing was this. Nucleated cell counts per sample were estimated from amplification of reference gene primers within the assay. To quantify the absolute abundance of each unique TCRbeta CDR3 rearrangement, sequence reads were collapsed and filtered. For each sample, productive Simpson clonality was calculated as the square root of Simpson's diversity index across productive rearrangements. TCRdb's version of the immuneACCESS table is confined to in-frame rearrangements and falls short of the full clone set. An unresolved V gene accounts for under half of the shortfall where checked; the remainder is of unknown origin. D and trimming were read from the DNA, whereas the V and J calls and clone size are those reported in that table. For this sample the table gives under 150,000 clones, of which around 89% were detected only once. Of the sample, 1.5% falls within the top ten clones.

Collaborating institutions collected whole blood in K2EDTA tubes following their own protocols. Collaborator samples were shipped for TCRbeta analysis as frozen whole blood, isolated PBMCs, or DNA extracted from either sample type. Input material: peripheral blood. The sequence was collected from a human donor in a cohort sampled during active COVID-19. This receptor chain uses TRBV29-1 and TRBJ1-2, with 10 middle bases fitting TRBD1. The encoded CDR3 is CSVVGQGIYGYTF. In nucleotide form, the sequence is TGCAGCGTTGTGGGACAGGGGATTTATGGCTACACCTTC.